The following is a TCR beta chain sequence with its context. Antigen unknown. Following a re-call of the 5' RACE reads, TCRdb has one entry per CDR3 protein and lacks DNA. The listing records 250,000 to 300,000 distinct CDR3 sequences. This entry is derived from a study of T cells expressing NK-cell markers. Findings of the study overall: The same clonotypes also predominated in the CD3+CD56-NKG2C+ fraction of four donors.

Sample: blood T cells: a sorted CD56 or NKG2C T cell subset, CD4+ or CD8+ T cells, or bulk PBMC T cells (not recorded which). This clonotype originated in a man between 18 and 29 years old in good health.

CDR3 in amino acids: CASSRDREVTGELFF. The chain links TRBV7-9 to TRBJ2-2; TCRdb gives TRBD1 as the D gene, but with no DNA this cannot be confirmed. Germline V gives CDR1 SEHNR, CDR2 FQNEAQ (reference sequence). The CDR3 is 15 amino acids.